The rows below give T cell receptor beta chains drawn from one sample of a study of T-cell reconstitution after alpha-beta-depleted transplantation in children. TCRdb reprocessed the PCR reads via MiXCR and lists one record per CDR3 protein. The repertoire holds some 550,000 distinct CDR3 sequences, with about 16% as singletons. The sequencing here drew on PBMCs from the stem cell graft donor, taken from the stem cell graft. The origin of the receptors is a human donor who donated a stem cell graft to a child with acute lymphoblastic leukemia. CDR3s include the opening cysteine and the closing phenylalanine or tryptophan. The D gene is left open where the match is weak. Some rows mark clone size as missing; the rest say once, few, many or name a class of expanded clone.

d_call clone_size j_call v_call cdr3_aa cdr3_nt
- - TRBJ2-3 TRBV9 CASSPPVRGSGTQYF TGTGCCAGCAGCCCCCCGGTTAGGGGGTCCGGTACGCAGTATTTT
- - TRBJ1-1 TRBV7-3 CASSHDRNTEAFF TGTGCCAGCAGCCACGACAGGAACACTGAAGCTTTCTTT
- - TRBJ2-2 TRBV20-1 CSARGQSGELFF TGCAGTGCCCGGGGGCAGTCGGGGGAGCTGTTTTTT
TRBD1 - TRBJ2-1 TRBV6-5 CASSLRPGQFSYNEQFF TGTGCCAGCAGCTTAAGACCGGGACAGTTCTCCTACAATGAGCAGTTCTTC
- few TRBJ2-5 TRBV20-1 CSARGRAGRETQYF TGCAGTGCTAGGGGCAGGGCGGGTCGAGAGACCCAGTACTTC
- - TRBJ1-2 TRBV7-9 CASSFSGTTDGYTF TGTGCCAGCAGCTTTTCCGGGACAACGGATGGCTACACCTTC
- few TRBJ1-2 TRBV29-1 CSVYPDYGYTF TGCAGCGTTTACCCGGACTATGGCTACACCTTC
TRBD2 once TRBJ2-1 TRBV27 CASSPWVSGMGEQFF TGTGCCAGCAGCCCCTGGGTGAGCGGGATGGGTGAGCAGTTCTTC
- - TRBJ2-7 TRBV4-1 CASSQEQRFSYEQYF TGCGCCAGCAGCCAAGAACAGCGATTCTCCTACGAGCAGTACTTC
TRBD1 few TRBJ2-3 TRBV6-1 CASSLMQGARDTQYF TGTGCCAGCAGTCTCATGCAGGGGGCGCGGGATACGCAGTATTTT
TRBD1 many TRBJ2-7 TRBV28 CASRQGFYEQYF TGTGCCAGCAGACAGGGGTTTTACGAGCAGTACTTC
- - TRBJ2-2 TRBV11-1 CASSLAVTSTGELFF TGTGCCAGCAGCTTGGCCGTGACCTCCACCGGGGAGCTGTTTTTT
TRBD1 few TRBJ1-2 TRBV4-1 CASSQDRDRGNGYTF TGCGCCAGCAGCCAAGATCGGGACAGGGGGAATGGCTACACCTTC
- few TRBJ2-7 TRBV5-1 CASSLLPAGTITYEQYF TGCGCCAGCAGCTTGTTACCAGCAGGGACCATAACCTACGAGCAGTACTTC
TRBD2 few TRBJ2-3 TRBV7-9 CAIGTSGPDTQYF TGTGCCATTGGGACTAGCGGGCCAGATACGCAGTATTTT
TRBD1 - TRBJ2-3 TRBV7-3 CASSYGTGVADTQYF TGTGCCAGCAGCTATGGGACAGGGGTCGCAGATACGCAGTATTTT
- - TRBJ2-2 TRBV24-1 CATSGGDHANTGELFF TGTGCCACCAGTGGCGGGGACCACGCGAACACCGGGGAGCTGTTTTTT
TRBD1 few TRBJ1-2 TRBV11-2 CASSPRTGVAYGYTF TGTGCCAGCAGCCCGCGGACAGGGGTGGCCTATGGCTACACCTTC
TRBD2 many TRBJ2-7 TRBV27 CASSLSSTSAGSYEQYF TGTGCCAGCAGTTTATCGTCGACTAGCGCGGGGTCCTACGAGCAGTACTTC
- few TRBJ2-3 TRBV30 CAWSVLRDTQYF TGTGCCTGGAGTGTCCTCCGGGATACGCAGTATTTT
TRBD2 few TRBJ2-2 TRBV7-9 CASSSNGLADTGELFF TGTGCCAGCAGCTCGAACGGACTAGCTGACACCGGGGAGCTGTTTTTT
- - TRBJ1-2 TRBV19 CASSWAGLNYGYTF TGTGCCAGTAGTTGGGCAGGATTGAACTATGGCTACACCTTC
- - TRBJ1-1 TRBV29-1 CSVEEDRMNTEAFF TGCAGCGTTGAAGAAGACCGGATGAACACTGAAGCTTTCTTT
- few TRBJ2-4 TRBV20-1 CSARDRDSVWVQYF TGCAGTGCTAGAGATCGGGACTCCGTCTGGGTTCAGTACTTC
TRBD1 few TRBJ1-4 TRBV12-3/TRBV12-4 CASSPRQGAASNEKLFF TGTGCCAGCAGTCCGAGACAGGGGGCCGCGTCTAATGAAAAACTGTTTTTT
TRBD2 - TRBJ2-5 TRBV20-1 CSAPVSGRETQYF TGCAGTGCTCCTGTCAGCGGGAGGGAGACCCAGTACTTC
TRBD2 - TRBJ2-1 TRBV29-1 CSVEGGSGSREYNEQFF TGCAGCGTTGAAGGTGGTAGCGGGAGCAGGGAATACAATGAGCAGTTCTTC
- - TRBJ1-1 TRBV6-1 CASSVRAGGTEAFF TGTGCCAGCAGCGTCAGGGCTGGGGGCACTGAAGCTTTCTTT
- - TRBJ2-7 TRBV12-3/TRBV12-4 CASTSFSLSYEQYF TGTGCCAGCACATCCTTCTCCCTCTCCTACGAGCAGTACTTC
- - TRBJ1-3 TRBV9 CASSVDPGGSGNTIYF TGTGCCAGCAGCGTAGACCCAGGTGGATCTGGAAACACCATATATTTT
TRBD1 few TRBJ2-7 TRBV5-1 CASSDLETGGYEQYF TGCGCCAGCAGCGACTTAGAGACAGGGGGCTACGAGCAGTACTTC
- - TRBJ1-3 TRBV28 CASRTEDPAGNTIYF TGTGCCAGCAGGACGGAGGACCCGGCTGGAAACACCATATATTTT
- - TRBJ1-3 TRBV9 CASSVLGSSGNTIYF TGTGCCAGCAGCGTACTGGGCAGCTCTGGAAACACCATATATTTT
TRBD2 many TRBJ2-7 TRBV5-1 CASSLPTYSGRNEQYF TGCGCCAGCAGCTTGCCAACCTATAGCGGGAGGAACGAGCAGTACTTC
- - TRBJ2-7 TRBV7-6 CASGGRAYEQYF TGTGCTAGTGGTGGCAGGGCCTACGAGCAGTACTTC
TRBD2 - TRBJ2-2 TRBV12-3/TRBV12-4 CASSVAGGIGELFF TGTGCCAGCAGCGTAGCGGGAGGGATCGGGGAGCTGTTTTTT
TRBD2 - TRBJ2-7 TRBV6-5 CASSYSGLASYEQYF TGTGCCAGCAGTTACTCGGGACTAGCGTCCTACGAGCAGTACTTC
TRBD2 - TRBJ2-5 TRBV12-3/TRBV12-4 CASSSILAPLYF TGTGCCAGCAGTTCCATACTAGCGCCCTTGTACTTC
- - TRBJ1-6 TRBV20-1 CSARDRIHGQRSPLHF TGCAGTGCTAGAGATCGGATACATGGCCAGAGATCACCCCTCCACTTT
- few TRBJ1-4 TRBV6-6 CASSYEGRKLFF TGTGCCAGCAGTTACGAGGGGCGAAAACTGTTTTTT
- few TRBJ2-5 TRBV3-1 CASSQVSGTQETQYF TGTGCCAGCAGCCAAGTTTCGGGTACCCAAGAGACCCAGTACTTC
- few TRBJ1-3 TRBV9 CASSIEPGLQRNTIYF TGTGCCAGCAGCATAGAGCCGGGGCTTCAGAGAAACACCATATATTTT
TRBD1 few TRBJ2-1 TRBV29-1 CSVGAGGIEQFF TGCAGCGTTGGGGCAGGGGGCATTGAGCAGTTCTTC
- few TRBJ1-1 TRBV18 CASSPGGPGTEAFF TGTGCCAGCTCACCAGGAGGGCCTGGCACTGAAGCTTTCTTT
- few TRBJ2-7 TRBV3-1 CASSRTFFPGSGTPRTYEQYF TGTGCCAGCAGCCGGACCTTTTTCCCGGGCAGCGGAACGCCCCGAACCTACGAGCAGTACTTC
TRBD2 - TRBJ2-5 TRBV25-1 CATRTSGRGFGETETQYF TGTGCCACCCGGACTAGCGGGAGAGGGTTTGGTGAGACGGAGACCCAGTACTTC
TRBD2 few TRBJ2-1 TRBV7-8 CASSLGGSRNEQFF TGTGCCAGCAGCTTAGGCGGGAGTCGCAATGAGCAGTTCTTC
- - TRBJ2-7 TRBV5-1 CASSGEVRSYEQYF TGCGCCAGCAGTGGAGAGGTTCGCTCCTACGAGCAGTACTTC
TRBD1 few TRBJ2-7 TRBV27 CASSITGTAEQYF TGTGCCAGCAGTATCACCGGGACAGCGGAGCAGTACTTC